These 11 T cell receptor beta chains were all obtained from the same sample, sequenced in a study of shared clonotypes between healthy human individuals. Assay: immunoSEQ multiplex PCR; the TCRdb copy retains only in-frame clones and omits some. The sample has 2 million to 3 million clones; over 85% are singletons. Sequencing used naive CD4+ T cells sorted from blood. The sample's subset: CD45RA+ positively selected. The receptors were sampled from a man in his late teens or twenties in good health.

The chain is built from TRBV18 and TRBJ2-7; no clear D gene. Trimming cost V 0 bases and J 5 bases, with 11 bases left between them. From germline, CDR1 is KGHSH and CDR2 LQKENI. CDR3 length equals 14 residues. This CDR3 reads CASSPPVGLHEQYF. The DNA for the CDR3 is TGTGCCAGCTCACCACCGGTCGGTCTCCACGAGCAGTACTTC.

The genes are TRBV25-1 and TRBJ2-7; 7 nucleotides align to TRBD2. Germline trimming cut 2 bases from V and 5 bases from J; bases unmatched to any gene: 9. Germline-derived CDR1 and CDR2 are MGHDK and SYGVNS. The CDR3 consists of 15 residues. CDR3 sequence reads: CASSELGWEGDEQYF. The CDR3 DNA is TGTGCCAGCAGTGAACTCGGGTGGGAGGGAGACGAGCAGTACTTC.

This chain links TRBV5-6 with TRBJ1-1; D uncertain. The germline CDR1 and CDR2 sequences are SGHDT and YYEEEE. V lost 0 bases and J 0 bases, leaving 9 bases between the germline ends. This CDR3 spans 15 amino acids. CDR3 loop: CASSLALTMNTEAFF. The DNA for the CDR3 is TGTGCCAGCAGCTTGGCCTTGACCATGAACACTGAAGCTTTCTTT.

The V call is TRBV7-2, the J call TRBJ1-5; maybe TRBD1 (5 bases). The CDR3 sequence is 17 residues long. Germline V lookup: CDR1 SGHTA, CDR2 FQGNSA. V shed 6 bases and J shed 1 base, with 19 bases lying between them. The CDR3 DNA reads TGTGCCAGCAGTCCAGTTGGGACGGCTATAAGCAATCAGCCCCAGCATTTT. This sequence encodes CASSPVGTAISNQPQHF.

V gene TRBV2 combines with J gene TRBJ1-4; a possible D gene is TRBD1 (5 bases). The CDR3 runs to 13 residues. V lost 8 bases and J lost 10, with 17 bases in between. The germline gives CDR1 SNHLY, CDR2 FYNNEI. CDR3 DNA sequence: TGTGCCAGCGGCCCTGCGCTAAGGGGAAAACTGTTTTTT. Translated, it gives CASGPALRGKLFF.

This chain uses TRBV5-4 with TRBJ1-6; weak D call: TRBD1 (5 bases). The CDR3 is made up of 18 amino acids. Germline CDR1 reads SGHNT; CDR2 reads YYREEE (reference sequence). Trimming removed 1 base from V and 6 bases from J, with 20 bases in between. CDR3 in DNA: TGTGCCAGCAGCTTGTCAAGCGGAATTCCCGGGGGTAATTCACCCCTCCACTTT. Encoded protein: CASSLSSGIPGGNSPLHF.

This chain connects TRBV2 to TRBJ1-6; TRBD1 agrees at 7 bases. CDR3 length: 16 amino acids. CDR1 and CDR2 (germline): SNHLY, FYNNEI. With 10 bases clipped from V and 4 bases from J, the junction kept 13 bases outside the gene matches. CDR3 DNA sequence: TGTGCCACCACCTCACAGGGGCCGCGGTATAATTCACCCCTCCACTTT. As protein: CATTSQGPRYNSPLHF.

V gene TRBV30 combines with J gene TRBJ1-4, with D perhaps matching TRBD1 (5 bases). Trimming removed 4 bases from V and 3 bases from J, with 15 bases in between. The CDR3 is 15 residues long. The V gene's germline CDR1 is GTSNPN and CDR2 SVGIG (reference sequence). In DNA, the CDR3 is TGTGCCTGGAACCTCCGGGGGGTATCTAATGAAAAACTGTTTTTT. Its translation is CAWNLRGVSNEKLFF.

This chain uses TRBV5-1 with TRBJ2-1, with D perhaps matching TRBD1 (7 bases). V was pared by 2 bases and J by 8 bases, with 17 bases between. Germline CDR1 SGHRS, CDR2 YFSETQ. The CDR3 is 15 amino acids. The CDR3 region has the DNA TGCGCCAGCAGCTTCGGAGACAGGGAGGTAGATGAGCAGTTCTTC. It codes for CASSFGDREVDEQFF.

This chain connects TRBV6-5 to TRBJ2-1, with 9 bases aligning to TRBD2. CDR1 is MNHEY and CDR2 is SVGAGI in the germline V gene. This CDR3 is 15 amino acids long. Unmatched junction bases numbered 7, after V lost 0 bases and J lost 10 bases. CDR3 coding DNA: TGTGCCAGCAGTTACTCCGCGGGAGGGCCCCAGGAGCAGTTCTTC. Translated: CASSYSAGGPQEQFF.

The chain has TRBV11-2 and TRBJ2-2, with 10 positions matching TRBD2. Trimming at V came to 5 bases and at J to 2 bases, leaving 2 bases not matched to a gene. This CDR3 region has 15 residues. Germline CDR1 and CDR2: SGHAT and FQNNGV. CDR3: CASSPSGGNTGELFF. In DNA form, the CDR3 reads TGTGCCAGCAGCCCTAGCGGGGGCAACACCGGGGAGCTGTTTTTT.